The source of this T cell receptor (beta chain) is a study of T cell changes during pregnancy in multiple sclerosis. TCRdb keeps only in-frame clones here, not all; method: immunoSEQ multiplex PCR. The data hold under 70,000 clones, with less than 95% observed a single time. Germline CDR1 SGHRS, CDR2 YFSETQ. The CDR3 spans 12 residues. Trimming removed 2 bases from V and 5 bases from J, with 7 bases in between. The J gene is TRBJ1-2, the V gene TRBV5-1; D gene uncertain. The sequences come from peripheral blood, collected in the third trimester of pregnancy. The receptor's source is a female donor in good health, enrolled as a control in a pregnancy study. DNA for the CDR3: TGCGCCAGCAGCTTCGGGGATTATGGCTACACCTTC. Protein: CASSFGDYGYTF.